The rows below give T cell receptor beta chains drawn from one sample of a study of PD-1 blockade in classical Hodgkin lymphoma. The assay was immunoSEQ multiplex PCR, and TCRdb's table has in-frame clones only and misses some. The top ten hold about 15% of the sample, which has 45,000 to 55,000 clones, approximately 81% seen once. This material consisted of peripheral blood mononuclear cells (PBMCs), taken at baseline. All receptors derive from a human donor with classical Hodgkin lymphoma. The CDR3 runs from the conserved cysteine through the conserved F or W. D genes are given only for firm matches. Not all rows give a size; the values are once, few, many and, for expanded clones, a class.

NA	TRBV5-1	TRBJ1-2	NA	TGCGCCAGCAGCCCACTTACTGGACAGTCCCTAGAGGACTATGGCTACACCTTC	CASSPLTGQSLEDYGYTF
TRBD1	TRBV4-2	TRBJ2-2	NA	TGTGCCAGCAGCGAACGGCTAGGCAGGGGGTCGAACACCGGGGAGCTGTTTTTT	CASSERLGRGSNTGELFF
TRBD1	TRBV19	TRBJ1-5	NA	TGTGCCAGTAGTATTTCGGGACAGGACTTCAATCAGCCCCAGCATTTT	CASSISGQDFNQPQHF
NA	TRBV5-6	TRBJ1-1	NA	TGTGCCAGCAGACGGACGGGGAACACTGAAGCTTTCTTT	CASRRTGNTEAFF
NA	TRBV30	TRBJ1-2	NA	TGTGCCTGGAAGGGGACCGACTATGGCTACACCTTC	CAWKGTDYGYTF
TRBD2	TRBV7-9	TRBJ2-5	NA	TGTGCCAGCAGTCTTACGGGACTAGCGGGCCAAGAGACCCAGTACTTC	CASSLTGLAGQETQYF
NA	TRBV11-2	TRBJ1-2	NA	TGTGCCAGCAGCTTAGAACCAGGCGGGCGGAACGGCTACACCTTC	CASSLEPGGRNGYTF
TRBD2	TRBV4-3	TRBJ2-7	NA	TGCGCCAGCAGCCAAGAGTGGCTAGCGGGGAGTTGGGGCCACGAGCAGTACTTC	CASSQEWLAGSWGHEQYF
NA	TRBV7-2	TRBJ2-4	NA	TGTGCCAGCAGCTTACGTGGGCAGGACAGTGGCACGGCCAAAAACATTCAGTACTTC	CASSLRGQDSGTAKNIQYF
NA	TRBV7-9	TRBJ1-1	once	TGTGCCAGCAGCAACGGACAGACGAACACTGAAGCTTTCTTT	CASSNGQTNTEAFF
TRBD1	TRBV18	TRBJ2-1	few	TGTGCCAGCTCACCTTATAACAGGGGCGGAGAGCAGTTCTTC	CASSPYNRGGEQFF
NA	TRBV18	TRBJ1-5	NA	TGTGCCAGCTCACCACCGGGGGAGCCCCAGCATTTT	CASSPPGEPQHF
TRBD1	TRBV15	TRBJ1-1	NA	TGTGCCACCAGCAGAGGAGGGGGCGGGGTTTCGAACACTGAAGCTTTCTTT	CATSRGGGGVSNTEAFF
NA	TRBV27	TRBJ1-1	NA	TGTGCCAGCAGGGACGGACAGTTCATGAACACTGAAGCTTTCTTT	CASRDGQFMNTEAFF